This is a list of T cell receptor beta chains from one sample in a study of shared clonotypes between healthy human individuals. Profiled with immunoSEQ multiplex PCR; TCRdb holds only in-frame clones, not every one. Here the sample spans approximately 2,000,000 clones, 85% to 95% being singletons. Sequencing input: naive CD8+ T cells from PBMCs. The receptors originated from a man aged 18 to 30 in good health. Some clones in this sample may be carry-over from other donors' samples. Each CDR3 is given with its conserved first and last residue. The D gene is left open where the match is weak. Clone size appears in some rows only: once, few, many, or a class for an expanded clone.

CDR3 length | J gene | V gene | D gene | clone size | CDR3 protein | CDR3 DNA
15 | TRBJ1-1 | TRBV10-3 | NA | few | CAISEGSTLNTEAFF | TGTGCCATCAGTGAGGGCAGTACCTTGAACACTGAAGCTTTCTTT
17 | TRBJ1-4 | TRBV12-2 | NA | NA | CASRSGRPVATNEKLFF | TGTGCAAGTCGCTCGGGACGGCCAGTTGCAACTAATGAAAAACTGTTTTTT
16 | TRBJ2-7 | TRBV30 | TRBD2 | NA | CAWSEVASGITYEQYF | TGTGCCTGGAGTGAGGTGGCTAGCGGGATTACCTACGAGCAGTACTTC
11 | TRBJ2-1 | TRBV7-9 | NA | NA | CASSLGPPGFF | TGTGCCAGCAGCTTGGGACCTCCTGGGTTCTTC
16 | TRBJ2-1 | TRBV9 | TRBD2 | NA | CASSESRTRSDNEQFF | TGTGCCAGCAGCGAATCAAGGACTAGAAGTGACAATGAGCAGTTCTTC
16 | TRBJ2-1 | TRBV6-1 | NA | once | CASSEFEGEIPNEQFF | TGTGCCAGCAGTGAATTCGAGGGAGAAATCCCCAATGAGCAGTTCTTC
13 | TRBJ2-2 | TRBV13 | NA | NA | CASSLGLSGELFF | TGTGCCAGCAGCTTAGGCCTTTCCGGGGAGCTGTTTTTT
13 | TRBJ2-5 | TRBV5-1 | NA | few | CASSTGPQETQYF | TGCGCCAGCAGCACGGGACCACAAGAGACCCAGTACTTC
14 | TRBJ2-3 | TRBV6-5 | NA | once | CASSWDSGVDTQYF | TGTGCCAGCAGTTGGGACTCAGGGGTCGATACGCAGTATTTT
15 | TRBJ2-5 | TRBV6-6 | NA | NA | CASSYPDGRQETQYF | TGTGCCAGCAGTTACCCGGACGGACGACAAGAGACCCAGTACTTC
16 | TRBJ2-7 | TRBV27 | NA | NA | CASSSRSDASVGEQYF | TGTGCCAGCAGTAGCCGGAGTGATGCATCTGTGGGCGAGCAGTACTTC
16 | TRBJ1-4 | TRBV28 | NA | NA | CASTSFSFMTEEKLFF | TGTGCCAGCACCTCTTTCTCTTTTATGACGGAGGAAAAACTGTTTTTT
16 | TRBJ1-3 | TRBV2 | TRBD1 | NA | CASSVLQGAPGNTIYF | TGTGCCAGCAGTGTACTACAGGGGGCGCCTGGAAACACCATATATTTT
14 | TRBJ2-7 | TRBV10-1 | NA | NA | CASSEDASTYEQYF | TGCGCCAGCAGTGAGGATGCCAGTACCTACGAGCAGTACTTC
13 | TRBJ2-2 | TRBV19 | NA | NA | CASSIGGNGELFF | TGTGCCAGTAGTATTGGGGGCAACGGGGAGCTGTTTTTT
15 | TRBJ2-6 | TRBV27 | NA | NA | CASRQRAGRANVLTF | TGTGCCAGCAGACAAAGGGCAGGGAGGGCCAACGTCCTGACTTTC
14 | TRBJ1-2 | TRBV6-5 | NA | NA | CASSTSGPSYGYTF | TGTGCCAGCAGTACATCGGGGCCTTCGTATGGCTACACCTTC
14 | TRBJ1-1 | TRBV10-2 | NA | NA | CASSERGGWTEAFF | TGCGCCAGCAGTGAGAGGGGGGGTTGGACTGAAGCTTTCTTT
13 | TRBJ2-7 | TRBV27 | NA | NA | CASSLSGSYEQYF | TGTGCCAGCAGTTTGAGCGGCTCCTACGAGCAGTACTTC
14 | TRBJ2-7 | TRBV28 | TRBD2 | NA | CASRTLAESYEQYF | TGTGCCAGCAGAACTCTAGCGGAGTCCTACGAGCAGTACTTC
15 | TRBJ2-2 | TRBV5-1 | NA | NA | CASSLGTGNTGELFF | TGCGCCAGCAGCTTGGGCACAGGGAACACCGGGGAGCTGTTTTTT
13 | TRBJ2-3 | TRBV2 | NA | NA | CASSERFTDTQYF | TGTGCCAGCAGTGAACGTTTCACAGATACGCAGTATTTT
13 | TRBJ2-2 | TRBV25-1 | TRBD1 | NA | CASRTGLAGELFF | TGTGCCAGCAGGACAGGGTTAGCCGGGGAGCTGTTTTTT
16 | TRBJ1-3 | TRBV9 | NA | NA | CASSVASQYSGNTIYF | TGTGCCAGCAGCGTAGCGTCGCAGTACTCTGGAAACACCATATATTTT
15 | TRBJ1-5 | TRBV27 | TRBD1 | NA | CASSSGQGVAQPQHF | TGTGCCAGCAGTTCAGGTCAGGGGGTGGCTCAGCCCCAGCATTTT
16 | TRBJ1-2 | TRBV4-1 | NA | NA | CASSPRENQGYYGYTF | TGCGCCAGCAGCCCCCGAGAAAACCAGGGGTACTATGGCTACACCTTC
12 | TRBJ2-5 | TRBV7-6 | NA | once | CASSLAEETQYF | TGTGCCAGCAGCTTGGCAGAAGAGACCCAGTACTTC
15 | TRBJ2-1 | TRBV9 | TRBD2 | once | CASSGAGTSINEQFF | TGTGCCAGCAGCGGGGCCGGGACTAGTATCAATGAGCAGTTCTTC
15 | TRBJ2-7 | TRBV5-6 | TRBD2 | NA | CASSWVTSEGGEQYF | TGTGCCAGCAGCTGGGTTACTAGCGAAGGAGGGGAGCAGTACTTC
13 | TRBJ2-1 | TRBV4-2 | NA | NA | CASSPPGGPFQFF | TGTGCCAGCAGCCCCCCCGGAGGGCCTTTCCAGTTCTTC
16 | TRBJ1-2 | TRBV9 | NA | NA | CASSPFGGGRTDGYTF | TGTGCCAGCAGTCCTTTTGGCGGGGGCCGAACGGATGGCTACACCTTC
15 | TRBJ1-5 | TRBV27 | NA | NA | CASSPGTYSNQPQHF | TGTGCCAGCAGTCCCGGGACATATAGCAATCAGCCCCAGCATTTT
14 | TRBJ2-7 | TRBV7-9 | TRBD1 | NA | CASSVLGQSNEQYF | TGTGCCAGCAGCGTCTTGGGACAGTCCAACGAGCAGTACTTC
16 | TRBJ2-3 | TRBV5-6 | TRBD2 | NA | CASSLQGTSGKVTQYF | TGTGCCAGCAGCTTGCAAGGGACTAGCGGGAAGGTAACGCAGTATTTT
14 | TRBJ1-1 | TRBV4-3 | NA | NA | CASSPYQGNTEAFF | TGCGCCAGCAGCCCATACCAGGGAAACACTGAAGCTTTCTTT
15 | TRBJ2-7 | TRBV15 | NA | NA | CATSRVGDGPREQYF | TGTGCCACCAGCAGAGTGGGAGATGGGCCTCGGGAGCAGTACTTC
18 | TRBJ2-2 | TRBV13 | NA | NA | CASSLGPGEALRTGELFF | TGTGCCAGCAGCTTGGGCCCGGGGGAAGCCCTGAGGACCGGGGAGCTGTTTTTT
15 | TRBJ2-3 | TRBV7-2 | NA | NA | CASSYTSGRTDTQYF | TGTGCCAGCAGCTACACGTCGGGACGCACAGATACGCAGTATTTT
14 | TRBJ2-1 | TRBV10-3 | NA | NA | CAISESPRTTEQFF | TGTGCCATCAGTGAGTCCCCCCGCACGACTGAGCAGTTCTTC
14 | TRBJ1-2 | TRBV9 | NA | NA | CASSVGDRPYGYTF | TGTGCCAGCAGCGTAGGGGACCGGCCATACGGCTACACCTTC
11 | TRBJ2-1 | TRBV5-6 | TRBD2 | NA | CASSLAGEQFF | TGTGCCAGCTCACTAGCGGGGGAGCAGTTCTTC
13 | TRBJ1-1 | TRBV6-1 | NA | NA | CASSGPGLPEAFF | TGTGCCAGCAGTGGACCAGGGCTCCCTGAAGCTTTCTTT
14 | TRBJ2-7 | TRBV7-9 | NA | few | CASSLVGTTYEQYF | TGTGCCAGCAGCTTAGTTGGGACAACCTACGAGCAGTACTTC
14 | TRBJ2-7 | TRBV28 | NA | once | CASTLTSSSYEQYF | TGTGCCAGCACCCTAACATCGTCCTCCTACGAGCAGTACTTC
13 | TRBJ2-7 | TRBV5-5 | TRBD1 | NA | CASSLDRDYEQYF | TGTGCCAGCAGCCTCGACAGGGACTACGAGCAGTACTTC
11 | TRBJ2-3 | TRBV7-9 | NA | NA | CAGEVLDTQYF | TGTGCCGGGGAAGTTCTGGATACGCAGTATTTT
14 | TRBJ1-1 | TRBV9 | NA | NA | CASSVDYLGTEAFF | TGTGCCAGCAGCGTAGATTACCTTGGCACTGAAGCTTTCTTT
14 | TRBJ2-7 | TRBV6-6 | NA | NA | CASSQSVDWDEQYF | TGTGCCAGCAGCCAATCGGTAGATTGGGACGAGCAGTACTTC
16 | TRBJ2-7 | TRBV6-5 | TRBD1 | NA | CASSYPGTGGGSEQYF | TGTGCCAGCAGTTACCCAGGGACAGGGGGAGGTAGCGAGCAGTACTTC